Presented here are 8 T cell receptor beta chains from one specimen sequenced in a study of regulatory T cells in long-lasting Graves disease. The sample's time point: newly diagnosed GD, antithyroid drugs for less than 3 months. With RNA extracted from PBMCs as input, the TCR library was made. The TCR beta library used iRepertoire HTBI primers with Arm-PCR amplification of CDR3. Via MiXCR, TCRdb re-called the multiplex PCR reads, giving one row per CDR3 protein. The sample has about 620,000 distinct CDR3 sequences, about 15% seen once. These data also featured in a second study, about T cells in Graves' hyperthyroidism and ophthalmopathy.

Source: peripheral blood mononuclear cells (PBMCs), taken at new diagnosis, from a patient treated with antithyroid drugs. Receptors originate from a woman aged 25 to 39 with Graves disease.

Notes on this clonotype: A read error may be the cause here, since a much bigger clone is one base away. DNA of the CDR3: TGTGTCAGCGTCGACAGGGCTCATGGAGAAAAACTGTTTTTT. Residues: CVSVDRAHGEKLFF. This chain joins TRBV2 and TRBJ1-4; 7 bases line up with TRBD1. This CDR3 is 14 amino acids long. Per the germline V gene, CDR1 is SNHLY and CDR2 is FYNNEI.

This clonotype was counted only a few times. The chain combines TRBV9 with TRBJ2-5, with TRBD1 matching over 9 bases. The ends lost 4 bases at V and 5 bases at J; junction bases unmatched: 6. Germline CDR1 and CDR2: SGDLS and YYNGEE. The CDR3 has 14 amino acids. CDR3 nucleotides: TGTGCCAGCAGCCCAGGGACAGGGTACGAGACCCAGTACTTC. It encodes CASSPGTGYETQYF.

V gene TRBV4-1 combines with J gene TRBJ2-3; 9 bases map to TRBD2. V shed 0 bases, J shed 4 bases, and the junction held 8 bases outside the gene matches. CDR3 length equals 17 residues. Germline CDR1 reads MGHRA; CDR2 reads YSYEKL. The CDR3 region has the DNA TGCGCCAGCAGCCAAGACAGGGATAGCGGGAGTGCAGATACGCAGTATTTT. Translated, it gives CASSQDRDSGSADTQYF.

This clonotype was found a few times. The chain couples TRBV4-1 to TRBJ1-4; possibly TRBD1 for D (6 bases). Trimming left V 5 bases short and J 8 bases short, with 24 bases between. Germline assignment: CDR1 MGHRA and CDR2 YSYEKL. This CDR3 has 17 amino acids. CDR3 sequence reads: CASSVQKGGGRGEKLFF. DNA for the CDR3: TGCGCCAGCAGCGTGCAAAAGGGGGGCGGCCGGGGGGAAAAACTGTTTTTT.

This clonotype was observed many times. The gene calls are TRBV11-2 and TRBJ2-1, with a weak D call TRBD2 (6 bases). Germline V gene sequence: CDR1 SGHAT, CDR2 FQNNGV. Trimming stripped 2 bases from V and 7 bases from J, with 18 bases between. The CDR3 is made up of 16 amino acids. The CDR3 spells CASSLTAGLPQNEQFF. For the CDR3, the DNA is TGTGCCAGCAGCTTAACGGCGGGACTCCCTCAGAATGAGCAGTTCTTC. Full variable domain (remainder filled in from reference TRBV11-2 and TRBJ2-1): EAGVAQSPRYKIIEKRQSVAFWCNPISGHATLYWYQQILGQGPKLLIQFQNNGVVDDSQLPKDRFSAERLKGVDSTLKIQPAKLEDSAVYLCASSLTAGLPQNEQFFGPGTRLTVL.

This clonotype was detected ten times or more. J is TRBJ1-1 and V is TRBV27, with D maybe TRBD1 (6 bases). The CDR3 sequence is 14 residues long. Trimming removed 6 bases from V and 3 bases from J, with 14 bases in between. Germline CDR1 MNHEY, CDR2 SMNVEV (reference sequence). CDR3 sequence reads: CASREGQLYTEAFF. The CDR3 nucleotides are TGTGCCAGCAGAGAAGGACAGTTGTACACTGAAGCTTTCTTT.

This clonotype was picked up many times. The V and J genes are TRBV20-1 and TRBJ1-2, with 8 bases fitting TRBD1. Germline assignment: CDR1 DFQATT and CDR2 SNEGSKA (reference sequence). This CDR3 is built from 14 residues. V gave up 0 bases and J gave up 7 bases; unmatched junction bases: 7. DNA of the CDR3: TGCAGTGCTAGAGACAGGACAGGGACGGTTGGCTACACCTTC. Translation gives CSARDRTGTVGYTF.

This clonotype has ten or more counts. V and J are TRBV20-1 and TRBJ2-7; D is perhaps TRBD2 (6 bases). The V end lost 3 bases, the J end lost 1 base, and 13 bases lay between the germline ends. Germline lookup yields CDR1 DFQATT and CDR2 SNEGSKA (reference sequence). The CDR3 loop spans 14 amino acids. CDR3 region: CSARRSGLSYEQYF. CDR3 coding DNA: TGCAGTGCTAGGAGATCTGGACTATCCTACGAGCAGTACTTC.